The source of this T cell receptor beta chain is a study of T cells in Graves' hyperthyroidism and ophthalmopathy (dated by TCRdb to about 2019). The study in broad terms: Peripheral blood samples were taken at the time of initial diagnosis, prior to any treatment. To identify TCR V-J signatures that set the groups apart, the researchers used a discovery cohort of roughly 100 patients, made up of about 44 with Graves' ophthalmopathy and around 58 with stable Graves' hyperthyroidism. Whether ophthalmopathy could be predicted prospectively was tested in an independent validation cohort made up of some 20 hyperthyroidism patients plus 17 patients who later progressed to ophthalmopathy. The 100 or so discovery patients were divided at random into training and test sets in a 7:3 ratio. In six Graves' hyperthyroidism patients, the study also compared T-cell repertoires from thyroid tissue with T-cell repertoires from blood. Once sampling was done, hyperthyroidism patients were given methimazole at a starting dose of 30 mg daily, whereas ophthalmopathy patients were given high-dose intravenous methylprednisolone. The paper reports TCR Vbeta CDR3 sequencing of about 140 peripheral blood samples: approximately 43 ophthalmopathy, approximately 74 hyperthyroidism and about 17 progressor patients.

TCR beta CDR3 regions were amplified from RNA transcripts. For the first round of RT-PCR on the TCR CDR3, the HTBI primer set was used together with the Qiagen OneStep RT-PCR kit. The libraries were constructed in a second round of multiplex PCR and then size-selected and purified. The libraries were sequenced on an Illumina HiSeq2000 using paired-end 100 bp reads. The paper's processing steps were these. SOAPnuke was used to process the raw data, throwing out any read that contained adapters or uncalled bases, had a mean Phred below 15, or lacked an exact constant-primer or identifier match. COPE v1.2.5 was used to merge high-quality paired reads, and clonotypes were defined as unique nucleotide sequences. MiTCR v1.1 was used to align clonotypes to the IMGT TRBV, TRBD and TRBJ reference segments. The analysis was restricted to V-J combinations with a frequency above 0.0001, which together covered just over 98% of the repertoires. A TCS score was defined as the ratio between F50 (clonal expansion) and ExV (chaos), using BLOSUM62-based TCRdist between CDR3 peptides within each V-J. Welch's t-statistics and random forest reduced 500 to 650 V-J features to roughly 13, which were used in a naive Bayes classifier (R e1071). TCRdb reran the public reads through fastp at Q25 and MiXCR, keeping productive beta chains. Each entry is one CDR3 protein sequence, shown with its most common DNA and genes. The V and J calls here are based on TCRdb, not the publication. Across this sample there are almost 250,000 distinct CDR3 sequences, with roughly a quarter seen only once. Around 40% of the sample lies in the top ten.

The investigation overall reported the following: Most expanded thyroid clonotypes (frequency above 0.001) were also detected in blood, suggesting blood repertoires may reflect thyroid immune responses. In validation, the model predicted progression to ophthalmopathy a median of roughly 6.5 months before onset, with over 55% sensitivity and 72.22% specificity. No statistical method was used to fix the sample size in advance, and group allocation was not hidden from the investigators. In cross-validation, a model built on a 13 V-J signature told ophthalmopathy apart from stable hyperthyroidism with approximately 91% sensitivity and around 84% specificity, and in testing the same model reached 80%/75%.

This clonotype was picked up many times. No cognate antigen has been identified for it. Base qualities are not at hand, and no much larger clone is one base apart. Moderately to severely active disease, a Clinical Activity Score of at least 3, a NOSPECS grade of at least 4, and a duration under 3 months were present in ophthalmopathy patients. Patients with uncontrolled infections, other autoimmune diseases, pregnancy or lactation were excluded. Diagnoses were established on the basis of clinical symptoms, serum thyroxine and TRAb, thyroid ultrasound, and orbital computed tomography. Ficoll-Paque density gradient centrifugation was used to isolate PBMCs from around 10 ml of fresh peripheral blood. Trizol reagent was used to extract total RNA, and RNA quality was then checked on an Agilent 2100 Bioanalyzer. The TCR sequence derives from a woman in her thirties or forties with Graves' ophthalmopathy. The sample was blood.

The nucleotide sequence reads TGCGCCAGCAGCTTGGCAGGGACAGGATTTGACGAGCAGTACTTC. The encoded protein is CASSLAGTGFDEQYF. This sequence uses TRBV5-1 and TRBJ2-7; 8 central nucleotides agree with TRBD1. The CDR3 holds 15 amino acids from the cysteine to the phenylalanine. Only the CDR3 region is kept as DNA, spanning 45 bases read in frame from base 1. V trim: 0 bases; J trim: 5 bases; unmatched bases: 7. The germline V gene specifies SGHRS as CDR1 and YFSETQ as CDR2.